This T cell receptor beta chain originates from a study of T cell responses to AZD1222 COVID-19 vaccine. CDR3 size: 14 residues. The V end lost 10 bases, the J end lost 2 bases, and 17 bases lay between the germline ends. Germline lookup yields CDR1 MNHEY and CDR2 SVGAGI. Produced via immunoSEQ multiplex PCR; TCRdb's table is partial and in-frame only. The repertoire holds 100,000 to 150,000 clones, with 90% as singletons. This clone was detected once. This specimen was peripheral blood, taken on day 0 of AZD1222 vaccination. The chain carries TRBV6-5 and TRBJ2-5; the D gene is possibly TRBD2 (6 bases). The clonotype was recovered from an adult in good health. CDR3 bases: TGTGCCACCCGGCGGGGCCAGATACAAGAGACCCAGTACTTC. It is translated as CATRRGQIQETQYF.